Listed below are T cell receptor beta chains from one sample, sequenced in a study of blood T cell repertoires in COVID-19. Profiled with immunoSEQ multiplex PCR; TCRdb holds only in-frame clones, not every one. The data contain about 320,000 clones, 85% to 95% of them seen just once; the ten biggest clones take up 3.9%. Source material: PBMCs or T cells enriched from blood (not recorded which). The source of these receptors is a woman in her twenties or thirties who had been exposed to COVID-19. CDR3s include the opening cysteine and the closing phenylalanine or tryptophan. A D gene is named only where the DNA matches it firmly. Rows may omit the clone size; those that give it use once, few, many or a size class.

cdr3_nt: TGTGCCAGCAGTCGGACCCCGGGGAGCAATCAGCCCCAGCATTTT
cdr3_aa: CASSRTPGSNQPQHF
d_call: NA
j_call: TRBJ1-5
v_call: TRBV6-2/TRBV6-3
clone_size: NA

cdr3_nt: TGTGCCATCAGTGAGTCTCCGGGACAGGGGACTAACTATGGCTACACCTTC
cdr3_aa: CAISESPGQGTNYGYTF
d_call: TRBD1
j_call: TRBJ1-2
v_call: TRBV10-3
clone_size: once

cdr3_nt: TGTGCCAGCAGCTTAGGGACAGGGGTTGGCTCTGAAGCTTTCTTT
cdr3_aa: CASSLGTGVGSEAFF
d_call: TRBD1
j_call: TRBJ1-1
v_call: TRBV7-2
clone_size: NA

cdr3_nt: TGTGCCAGCAGCGTAGTGGGACACCTTAACTATGGCTACACCTTC
cdr3_aa: CASSVVGHLNYGYTF
d_call: NA
j_call: TRBJ1-2
v_call: TRBV9
clone_size: NA

cdr3_nt: TGCGCCAGCAGCCATCGAGGACTATTCACAGATACGCAGTATTTT
cdr3_aa: CASSHRGLFTDTQYF
d_call: NA
j_call: TRBJ2-3
v_call: TRBV5-1
clone_size: NA

cdr3_nt: TGTGCCAGCCGTTCCTCTGGAAACACCATATATTTT
cdr3_aa: CASRSSGNTIYF
d_call: NA
j_call: TRBJ1-3
v_call: TRBV9
clone_size: NA

cdr3_nt: TGTGCCAGCAGTGACCGACAGTCTCCTCAGCCCCAGCATTTT
cdr3_aa: CASSDRQSPQPQHF
d_call: NA
j_call: TRBJ1-5
v_call: TRBV6-1
clone_size: NA

cdr3_nt: TGTGCCAGCAGCCAAGATCCCACAGAGCATAATTCACCCCTCCACTTT
cdr3_aa: CASSQDPTEHNSPLHF
d_call: NA
j_call: TRBJ1-6
v_call: TRBV4-2
clone_size: NA

cdr3_nt: TGTGCCAGCAGTACCGGGTCGGGTTATGGCTACACCTTC
cdr3_aa: CASSTGSGYGYTF
d_call: NA
j_call: TRBJ1-2
v_call: TRBV6-5
clone_size: NA

cdr3_nt: TGTGCCAGCAGCTTAGGGCTAAGGGGATTCACCCTCCACTTT
cdr3_aa: CASSLGLRGFTLHF
d_call: NA
j_call: TRBJ1-6
v_call: TRBV7-2
clone_size: NA

cdr3_nt: TGTGCCAGCAGCTTATCGACAGGGGCCGGCTATGGCTACACCTTC
cdr3_aa: CASSLSTGAGYGYTF
d_call: TRBD1
j_call: TRBJ1-2
v_call: TRBV7-2
clone_size: few

cdr3_nt: TGCGCCAGCAGCTTGACTAGCGGCTCTGGGGAGCTGTTTTTT
cdr3_aa: CASSLTSGSGELFF
d_call: TRBD2
j_call: TRBJ2-2
v_call: TRBV5-1
clone_size: NA

cdr3_nt: TGTGCCAGCAGGAGGACAGGGAGCGATGAGCAGTTCTTC
cdr3_aa: CASRRTGSDEQFF
d_call: NA
j_call: TRBJ2-1
v_call: TRBV21-1
clone_size: NA

cdr3_nt: TGTGCCAGCAGCAGAACAGGGATTAACACTGAAGCTTTCTTT
cdr3_aa: CASSRTGINTEAFF
d_call: NA
j_call: TRBJ1-1
v_call: TRBV5-6
clone_size: NA

cdr3_nt: TGTGCCAGCAAGGAATCGGGGAAACGCGCCTCTGAAGCTTTCTTT
cdr3_aa: CASKESGKRASEAFF
d_call: NA
j_call: TRBJ1-1
v_call: TRBV6-5
clone_size: NA

cdr3_nt: TGTGCCAGCAGTTACTATGGTCAGGTCGCTGAAGCTTTCTTT
cdr3_aa: CASSYYGQVAEAFF
d_call: NA
j_call: TRBJ1-1
v_call: TRBV6-2/TRBV6-3
clone_size: NA

cdr3_nt: TGTGCCAGTAGTATAGAAGGGACAGGGTATTCACCCCTCCACTTT
cdr3_aa: CASSIEGTGYSPLHF
d_call: TRBD1
j_call: TRBJ1-6
v_call: TRBV19
clone_size: few

cdr3_nt: TGTGCCAGCAGCTCCTATTTGGGACGGGGGGGCGATGAGCAGTTCTTC
cdr3_aa: CASSSYLGRGGDEQFF
d_call: TRBD2
j_call: TRBJ2-1
v_call: TRBV7-6
clone_size: NA

cdr3_nt: TGCACCAGCAGCCAATCCCCCGAGGCCCTCGAGCAGTACTTC
cdr3_aa: CTSSQSPEALEQYF
d_call: NA
j_call: TRBJ2-7
v_call: TRBV1
clone_size: NA

cdr3_nt: TGCAGCGTTGTTTCTCAGGGGGAAGGCTACACCTTC
cdr3_aa: CSVVSQGEGYTF
d_call: TRBD1
j_call: TRBJ1-2
v_call: TRBV29-1
clone_size: once

cdr3_nt: TGTGCCAGCAGTTTATCAGGGGGTAATAGCTACACCTTC
cdr3_aa: CASSLSGGNSYTF
d_call: TRBD1
j_call: TRBJ1-2
v_call: TRBV12-3/TRBV12-4
clone_size: NA

cdr3_nt: TGTGCCAGCAGCCGGTCTAGCCAAGAGACCCAGTACTTC
cdr3_aa: CASSRSSQETQYF
d_call: NA
j_call: TRBJ2-5
v_call: TRBV3-1/TRBV3-2
clone_size: once

cdr3_nt: TGTGCCAGCAGCCAGATTAATCATCCGGGACAGGGTTATGGCTACACCTTC
cdr3_aa: CASSQINHPGQGYGYTF
d_call: TRBD1
j_call: TRBJ1-2
v_call: TRBV3-1/TRBV3-2
clone_size: NA

cdr3_nt: TGTGCCAGCAGTATATACAGGGGGCATATTGTTGAAAAACTGTTTTTT
cdr3_aa: CASSIYRGHIVEKLFF
d_call: TRBD1
j_call: TRBJ1-4
v_call: TRBV25-1
clone_size: NA

cdr3_nt: TGCGCCAGCACTGAACAGGGAATGAACACTGAAGCTTTCTTT
cdr3_aa: CASTEQGMNTEAFF
d_call: NA
j_call: TRBJ1-1
v_call: TRBV5-1
clone_size: NA

cdr3_nt: TGTGCCAGCAACCGACAGCTTACCTTCAACTATGGCTACACCTTC
cdr3_aa: CASNRQLTFNYGYTF
d_call: NA
j_call: TRBJ1-2
v_call: TRBV7-2
clone_size: once

cdr3_nt: TGTGCCAGCTCACCTATCTATCTTAAAGAGGACACTGAAGCTTTCTTT
cdr3_aa: CASSPIYLKEDTEAFF
d_call: NA
j_call: TRBJ1-1
v_call: TRBV18
clone_size: NA

cdr3_nt: TGCGCCAGCAGCCAAGTGCAGGGCGGGGACACTGAAGCTTTCTTT
cdr3_aa: CASSQVQGGDTEAFF
d_call: NA
j_call: TRBJ1-1
v_call: TRBV4-1
clone_size: many

cdr3_nt: TGTGCCAGCAGCTCCCTTCGGCAGGGGGGTCGGGGCTACACCTTC
cdr3_aa: CASSSLRQGGRGYTF
d_call: TRBD1
j_call: TRBJ1-2
v_call: TRBV5-4
clone_size: NA

cdr3_nt: TGTGCCAGCAGCTTTTATGACCGCACTCCGACAGAGAACACTGAAGCTTTCTTT
cdr3_aa: CASSFYDRTPTENTEAFF
d_call: NA
j_call: TRBJ1-1
v_call: TRBV5-6
clone_size: NA

cdr3_nt: TGTGCCAGCTCACTTATGGACACCTATGAAAAACTGTTTTTT
cdr3_aa: CASSLMDTYEKLFF
d_call: NA
j_call: TRBJ1-4
v_call: TRBV18
clone_size: NA

cdr3_nt: TGTGCCAGCAGTGAAGGACAGATGGGCGTGGGCTACACCTTC
cdr3_aa: CASSEGQMGVGYTF
d_call: NA
j_call: TRBJ1-2
v_call: TRBV2
clone_size: NA

cdr3_nt: TGCGCCAGCGGCCCCGCCCACACAGGGGGAGCTTTCTTT
cdr3_aa: CASGPAHTGGAFF
d_call: TRBD1
j_call: TRBJ1-1
v_call: TRBV10-1
clone_size: once

cdr3_nt: TGCGCCAGCAGCTTAGGTTTAGCTTATGAGCAGTTCTTC
cdr3_aa: CASSLGLAYEQFF
d_call: NA
j_call: TRBJ2-1
v_call: TRBV5-1
clone_size: NA

cdr3_nt: TGTGCCAGCAGGCCCTTATCGGGTGGAAACACCATATATTTT
cdr3_aa: CASRPLSGGNTIYF
d_call: NA
j_call: TRBJ1-3
v_call: TRBV6-5
clone_size: NA

cdr3_nt: TGTGCCAGCGGGACTAGCGGGGGTTCCTACGAGCAGTACTTC
cdr3_aa: CASGTSGGSYEQYF
d_call: TRBD2
j_call: TRBJ2-7
v_call: TRBV6-6
clone_size: once

cdr3_nt: TGCAGTGCTAGTTCCGAGGACTATGGCTACACCTTC
cdr3_aa: CSASSEDYGYTF
d_call: NA
j_call: TRBJ1-2
v_call: TRBV20-1
clone_size: NA

cdr3_nt: TGTGCCAGCAGCTCAAGCGGGGGGGCCTACAATGAGCAGTTCTTC
cdr3_aa: CASSSSGGAYNEQFF
d_call: TRBD2
j_call: TRBJ2-1
v_call: TRBV7-2
clone_size: once

cdr3_nt: TGTGCCAGCAGCTCTACTAGCACAGATACGCAGTATTTT
cdr3_aa: CASSSTSTDTQYF
d_call: NA
j_call: TRBJ2-3
v_call: TRBV5-6
clone_size: NA

cdr3_nt: TGTGCCAGTTACAAGGGGACTGGGGTCAATGAGCAGTTCTTC
cdr3_aa: CASYKGTGVNEQFF
d_call: NA
j_call: TRBJ2-1
v_call: TRBV10-3
clone_size: NA

cdr3_nt: TGCAGCGTTACCCCCTACAGGGGACATAGCAATCAGCCCCAGCATTTT
cdr3_aa: CSVTPYRGHSNQPQHF
d_call: TRBD1
j_call: TRBJ1-5
v_call: TRBV29-1
clone_size: NA